Detailed here is one T cell receptor beta chain. Its matching antigen is unknown. Looked up from germline, CDR1 is PRHDT and CDR2 is FYEKMQ (reference sequence). The CDR3 is 15 amino acids. J was trimmed by 1 base and V by 1 base; bases with no gene match: 2. These data belong to a study of T cell responses to AZD1222 COVID-19 vaccine. Whole-study results and caveats: Donors in the cohort were predominantly white British and more often female, and clonal diversity was possibly underestimated.

TCRdb keeps only in-frame clones here, not all; method: immunoSEQ multiplex PCR. This sample has about 120,000 clones, with roughly 91% found just once. The chain has TRBV13 and TRBJ1-1, with TRBD1 identical over 8 bases. The sequenced sample was peripheral blood, obtained on day 0 of AZD1222 vaccination. The sequence was obtained from an adult in good health. The CDR3 is CASSLEGTGNTEAFF. The DNA of the CDR3 is TGTGCCAGCAGCTTAGAAGGGACAGGGAACACTGAAGCTTTCTTT.